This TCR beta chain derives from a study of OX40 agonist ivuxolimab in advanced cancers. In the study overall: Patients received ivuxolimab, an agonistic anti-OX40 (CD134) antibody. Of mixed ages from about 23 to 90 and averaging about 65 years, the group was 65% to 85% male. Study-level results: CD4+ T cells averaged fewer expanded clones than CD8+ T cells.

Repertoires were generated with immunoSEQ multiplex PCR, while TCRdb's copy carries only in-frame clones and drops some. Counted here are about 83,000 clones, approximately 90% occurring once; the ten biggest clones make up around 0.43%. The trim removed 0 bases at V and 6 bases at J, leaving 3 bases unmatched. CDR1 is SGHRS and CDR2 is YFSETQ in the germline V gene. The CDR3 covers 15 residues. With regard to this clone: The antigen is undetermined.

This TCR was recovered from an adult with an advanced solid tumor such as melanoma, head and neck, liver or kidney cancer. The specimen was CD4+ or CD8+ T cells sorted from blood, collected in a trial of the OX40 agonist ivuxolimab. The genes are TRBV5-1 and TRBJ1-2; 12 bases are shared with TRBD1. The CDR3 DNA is TGCGCCAGCAGCTTGGGGGACAGGGGGCTCGATGGCTACACCTTC. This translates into CASSLGDRGLDGYTF.